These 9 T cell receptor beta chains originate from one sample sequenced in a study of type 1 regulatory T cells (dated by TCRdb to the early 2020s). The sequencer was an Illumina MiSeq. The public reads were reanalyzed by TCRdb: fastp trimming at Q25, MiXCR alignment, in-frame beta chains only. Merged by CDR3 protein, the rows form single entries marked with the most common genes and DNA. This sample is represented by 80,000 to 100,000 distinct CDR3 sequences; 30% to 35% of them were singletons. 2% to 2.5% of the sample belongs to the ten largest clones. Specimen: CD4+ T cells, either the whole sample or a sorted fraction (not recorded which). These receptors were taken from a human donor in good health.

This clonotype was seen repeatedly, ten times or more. The CDR3 DNA sequence: TGTGCCAGCAGTACCGGGACAGGGAGATTCACCGGGGAGCTGTTTTTT. It yields the protein CASSTGTGRFTGELFF. The chain employs TRBV6-2 or TRBV6-3 and TRBJ2-2, with 9 bases matching TRBD1. With V trimmed by 5 bases and J by 4 bases, 8 bases remained unmatched. Looked up from germline, CDR1 is MNHEY and CDR2 is SVGEGT. The CDR3 length is 16 residues.

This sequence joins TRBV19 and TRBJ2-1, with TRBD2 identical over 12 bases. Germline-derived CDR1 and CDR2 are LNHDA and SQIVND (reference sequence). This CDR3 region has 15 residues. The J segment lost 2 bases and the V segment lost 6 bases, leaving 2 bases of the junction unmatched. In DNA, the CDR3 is TGTGCCAGTAGCGGGACTAGCGGGCCCTACAATGAGCAGTTCTTC. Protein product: CASSGTSGPYNEQFF.

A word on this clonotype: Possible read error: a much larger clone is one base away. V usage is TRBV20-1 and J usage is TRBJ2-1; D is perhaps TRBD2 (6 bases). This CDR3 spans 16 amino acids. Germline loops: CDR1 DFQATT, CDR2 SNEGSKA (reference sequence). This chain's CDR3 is CSADGAAGLSTNKQFF. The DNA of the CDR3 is TGCAGCGCGGATGGAGCGGCGGGATTGTCTACTAATAAGCAGTTCTTC.

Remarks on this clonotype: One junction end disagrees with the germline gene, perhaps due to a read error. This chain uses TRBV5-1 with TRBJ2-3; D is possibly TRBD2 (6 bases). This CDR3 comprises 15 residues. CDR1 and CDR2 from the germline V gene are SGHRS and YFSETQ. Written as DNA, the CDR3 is TGCGCCAGCATGCCGATAGGCGGGGTCACAGATACACAGTATTTT. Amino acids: CASMPIGGVTDTQYF.

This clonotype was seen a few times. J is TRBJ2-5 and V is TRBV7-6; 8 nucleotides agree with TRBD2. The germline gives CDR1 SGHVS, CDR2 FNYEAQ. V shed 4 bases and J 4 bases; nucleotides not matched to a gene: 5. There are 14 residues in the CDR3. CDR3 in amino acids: CASSWTGGGETQYF. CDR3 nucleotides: TGTGCCAGCAGCTGGACCGGGGGGGGAGAGACCCAGTACTTC.

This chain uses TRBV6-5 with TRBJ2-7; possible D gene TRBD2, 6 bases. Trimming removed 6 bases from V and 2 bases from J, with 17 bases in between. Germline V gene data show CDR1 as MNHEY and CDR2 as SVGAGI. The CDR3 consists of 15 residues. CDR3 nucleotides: TGTGCCAGCAGCTCCGGGGCTAGCGTTACCTACGAGCAGTACTTC. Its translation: CASSSGASVTYEQYF.

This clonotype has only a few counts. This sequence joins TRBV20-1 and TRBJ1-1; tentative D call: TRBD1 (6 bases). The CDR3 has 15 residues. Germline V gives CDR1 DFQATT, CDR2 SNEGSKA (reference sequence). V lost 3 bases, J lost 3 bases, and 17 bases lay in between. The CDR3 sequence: CSARSVGGQDTEAFF. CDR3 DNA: TGCAGTGCTAGGAGCGTCGGGGGCCAGGACACTGAAGCTTTCTTT.

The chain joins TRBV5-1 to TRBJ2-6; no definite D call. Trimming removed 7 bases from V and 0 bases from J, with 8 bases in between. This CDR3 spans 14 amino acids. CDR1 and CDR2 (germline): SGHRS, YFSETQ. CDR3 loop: CASGPYSGANVLTF. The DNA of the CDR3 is TGCGCCAGCGGCCCTTACTCTGGGGCCAACGTCCTGACTTTC.

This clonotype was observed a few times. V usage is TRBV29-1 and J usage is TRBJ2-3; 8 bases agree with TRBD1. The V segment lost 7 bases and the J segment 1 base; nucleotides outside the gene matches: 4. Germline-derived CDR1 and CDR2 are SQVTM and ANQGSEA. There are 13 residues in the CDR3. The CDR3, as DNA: TGCAGCGCTCCGGGACAGGGCACAGATACGCAGTATTTT. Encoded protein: CSAPGQGTDTQYF.